This T cell receptor (beta chain) was documented in a study of cytomegalovirus exposure and HLA in healthy donors. Background on the study: The roughly 670 first-cohort repertoires shared a platform with the 120 or so validation repertoires, as reported in a later analysis. Points from the study as a whole: It was found in a later analysis that first-cohort TCR clusters tended to co-occur in the 130 or so validation repertoires.

Germline V gene sequence: CDR1 MNHNY, CDR2 SVGAGI (reference sequence). V shed 0 bases and J shed 3 bases, with 6 bases lying between them. The CDR3 consists of 14 residues. TCRdb keeps only in-frame clones here, not all; method: immunoSEQ multiplex PCR. Of tens of thousands of clones listed, about 93% are singletons. On this clone itself: What it binds is unknown.

J is TRBJ1-5 and V is TRBV6-6; no clear D. The clonotype was recovered from a man younger than 35 in good health and CMV-seronegative. Sequencing input: PBMCs. CDR3 nucleotide sequence: TGTGCCAGCAGTTACTCAACAGTCAATCAGCCCCAGCATTTT. This sequence encodes CASSYSTVNQPQHF.